These T cell receptor beta chains were read from a single sample in a study of cytomegalovirus exposure and HLA in healthy donors. The repertoire was sequenced with immunoSEQ multiplex PCR; TCRdb's copy has only in-frame clones and lacks some. This table holds roughly 140,000 clones, around 81% found once. The sequenced sample consisted of PBMCs. All receptors come from a male donor in good health and CMV-seronegative. CDR3s include the opening cysteine and the closing phenylalanine or tryptophan. The order of the fields is J gene, clone size, D gene, V gene, CDR3 protein, CDR3 DNA. A D gene is named only where the DNA matches it firmly. Not every row has a clone size; where given, it reads once, few, many or a size class.

TRBJ2-5 . TRBD1 TRBV7-9 CASSIRGGGQYF TGTGCCAGCAGCATACGAGGGGGCGGCCAGTACTTC
TRBJ2-1 . . TRBV18 CASSPPVDSGFGEQFF TGTGCCAGCTCACCACCGGTTGATTCGGGATTCGGTGAGCAGTTCTTC
TRBJ2-7 . . TRBV6-1 CASARGRYEQYF TGTGCCAGCGCCAGGGGACGCTACGAGCAGTACTTC
TRBJ2-5 once . TRBV30 CAWRPSQETQYF TGTGCCTGGAGACCCAGCCAAGAGACCCAGTACTTC
TRBJ2-3 . TRBD2 TRBV11-2 CASSQGAGALTDTQYF TGTGCCAGCAGCCAAGGAGCGGGAGCACTCACAGATACGCAGTATTTT
TRBJ1-3 . . TRBV30 CAWTLGAVGNTIYF TGTGCCTGGACCCTAGGGGCAGTTGGAAACACCATATATTTT
TRBJ1-2 . TRBD1 TRBV28 CASTMDRSYGYTF TGTGCCAGCACTATGGACAGGTCTTATGGCTACACCTTC
TRBJ2-3 . . TRBV6-6 CASSYSTSRGDTQYF TGTGCCAGCAGTTACTCAACCTCCAGGGGAGATACGCAGTATTTT
TRBJ1-1 . . TRBV7-6 CASSLAQGRGNTEAFF TGTGCCAGCAGCTTAGCGCAAGGGAGGGGTAACACTGAAGCTTTCTTT
TRBJ1-3 . . TRBV2 CASSEGAGVWRLSGNTIYF TGTGCCAGCAGTGAAGGGGCAGGGGTTTGGCGACTCTCCGGAAACACCATATATTTT
TRBJ1-1 medium-sized . TRBV28 CASSFGGTEAFF TGTGCCAGCAGTTTTGGAGGCACTGAAGCTTTCTTT
TRBJ2-7 . TRBD2 TRBV6-6 CASIWGASGAYEQYF TGTGCCAGCATCTGGGGGGCTAGCGGGGCCTACGAGCAGTACTTC
TRBJ1-1 once . TRBV10-3 CAILTGNTEAFF TGTGCCATCTTGACAGGGAACACTGAAGCTTTCTTT
TRBJ1-3 . . TRBV18 CASSRIRESGNTIYF TGTGCCAGCTCACGGATCAGGGAATCTGGAAACACCATATATTTT
TRBJ1-4 . TRBD1 TRBV7-6 CASSRGQGAKEKLFF TGTGCCAGCAGCCGGGGACAGGGGGCTAAGGAAAAACTGTTTTTT